This T cell receptor beta chain emerged from a study of patients and donors after allogeneic stem cell transplantation. The CDR3 totals 16 residues. The ends were cut back, 1 base at V and 4 bases at J, with 14 bases in the middle. This clonotype showed up just a few times. From the RT-PCR reads, TCRdb called clonotypes with MiXCR, one entry per CDR3 protein. The table includes roughly 12,000 distinct CDR3 sequences, 20% to 25% detected once. The source material was blood, either unsorted or a sorted T cell fraction (not recorded which). This chain uses TRBV12-3 or TRBV12-4 with TRBJ1-3; D ambiguous. This clonotype was sampled from a human donor who was either an allogeneic HSCT recipient or a stem cell or donor lymphocyte infusion donor (not recorded which). It is not recorded whose cells these are; they may come from a transplant donor. CDR3 DNA sequence: TGTGCCAGCAGTTTAGACGCGGGTCGCTTCGGAAACACCATATATTTT. It translates to CASSLDAGRFGNTIYF.